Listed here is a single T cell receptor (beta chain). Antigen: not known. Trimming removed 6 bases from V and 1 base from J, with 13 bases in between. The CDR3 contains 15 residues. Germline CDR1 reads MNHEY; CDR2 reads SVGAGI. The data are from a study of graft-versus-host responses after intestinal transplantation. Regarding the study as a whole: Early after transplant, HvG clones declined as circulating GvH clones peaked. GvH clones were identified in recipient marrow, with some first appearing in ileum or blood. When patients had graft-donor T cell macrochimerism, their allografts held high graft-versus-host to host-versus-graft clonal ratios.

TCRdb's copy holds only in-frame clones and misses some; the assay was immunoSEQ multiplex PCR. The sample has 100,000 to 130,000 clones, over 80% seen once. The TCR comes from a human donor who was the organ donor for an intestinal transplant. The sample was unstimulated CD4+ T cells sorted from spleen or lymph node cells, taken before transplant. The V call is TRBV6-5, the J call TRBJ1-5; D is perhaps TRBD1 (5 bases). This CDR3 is CASRPRGESNQPQHF. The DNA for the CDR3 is TGTGCCAGCAGACCCAGAGGGGAAAGCAATCAGCCCCAGCATTTT.